A single sample gave rise to the 2 T cell receptor beta chains below, sequenced in a study of somatic mutations in cytotoxic T cells in rheumatoid arthritis. TCRdb keeps only in-frame clones here, not all; method: immunoSEQ multiplex PCR. The data show about 10,000 clones, around 81% seen once. The sequencing input was CD8+ T cells sorted from blood. The source is an adult with rheumatoid arthritis.

V and J are TRBV7-9 and TRBJ1-4; 9 bases are shared with TRBD1. The junction had 14 bases not matched to a gene; V was cut back by 5 bases and J by 7 bases. Germline loops: CDR1 SEHNR, CDR2 FQNEAQ (reference sequence). This CDR3 has 17 residues. In DNA form, the CDR3 reads TGTGCCAGCAGCCAGAAACTTCCGGGACAGGGACGTGAAAAACTGTTTTTT. Translating gives CASSQKLPGQGREKLFF.

The rearrangement links TRBV15 to TRBJ1-3; D ambiguous. Between the trimmed V and J ends, which lost 1 base and 4 bases, there was a span of 8 bases. Germline values: CDR1 LNHNV, CDR2 YYDKDF (reference sequence). The CDR3 spans 14 residues. CDR3 loop: CATSRVPIGNTIYF. As DNA, the CDR3 is TGTGCCACCAGCAGAGTCCCTATAGGAAACACCATATATTTT. Filled out from reference TRBV15 and TRBJ1-3, the complete variable domain reads DAMVIQNPRYQVTQFGKPVTLSCSQTLNHNVMYWYQQKSSQAPKLLFHYYDKDFNNEADTPDNFQSRRPNTSFCFLDIRSPGLGDTAMYLCATSRVPIGNTIYFGEGSWLTVV.